Sequencing of this T cell receptor (beta chain) was carried out in a study of blood T cell repertoires in COVID-19. Only in-frame clones appear in the TCRdb table, and some are missing; sequencing was by immunoSEQ multiplex PCR. The sample has some 140,000 clones, almost 85% seen once; the top ten hold more than 10%. Germline V gene data show CDR1 as SGHVS and CDR2 as FNYEAQ. The junction had 6 bases not matched to a gene; V was cut back by 5 bases and J by 10 bases. This CDR3 region has 14 residues. The chain recombines TRBV7-6 with TRBJ1-6, with 9 positions matching TRBD1. This receptor was obtained from a human donor in a cohort sampled during active COVID-19. Input material: peripheral blood. For the CDR3, the DNA is TGTGCCAGCAGCCAGACAGGGGGGGACTCACCCCTCCACTTT. The encoded protein is CASSQTGGDSPLHF.